These T cell receptor beta chains were read from a single sample in a study of T cells after posttransplantation cyclophosphamide. Sequenced by immunoSEQ multiplex PCR; TCRdb stores in-frame clones only, minus some. In the table there are tens of thousands of clones, roughly nine tenths of which are singletons. Sequencing was carried out using PBMCs. These receptors came from a woman in her 50s in good health and a related stem cell transplant donor. Both conserved end residues are part of each CDR3. A D gene is named only where the DNA matches it firmly. Only some rows state a clone size, as once, few, many or a class for expanded clones.

d_call | j_call | clone_size | v_call | cdr3_aa | cdr3_nt
TRBD1 | TRBJ1-2 | . | TRBV6-1 | CASTKDGQGIWGYTF | TGTGCCAGCACCAAAGACGGACAGGGGATATGGGGCTACACCTTC
TRBD2 | TRBJ2-5 | once | TRBV5-4 | CASSSSGTSQETQYF | TGTGCCAGCAGCTCCTCCGGGACTAGCCAAGAGACCCAGTACTTC
. | TRBJ2-6 | . | TRBV19 | CASSRIGAGANVLTF | TGTGCCAGTAGTAGGATAGGGGCTGGGGCCAACGTCCTGACTTTC
. | TRBJ2-5 | . | TRBV10-3 | CAISFARETQYF | TGTGCCATCAGCTTTGCACGGGAGACCCAGTACTTC
TRBD2 | TRBJ2-7 | once | TRBV11-2 | CASSLSGTSGTYEQYF | TGTGCCAGCAGCTTATCCGGGACTAGCGGGACCTACGAGCAGTACTTC
. | TRBJ1-2 | . | TRBV6-5 | CASSHRTNYGYTF | TGTGCCAGCAGTCACAGAACTAACTATGGCTACACCTTC
. | TRBJ1-1 | . | TRBV7-2 | CASSLDVGVTEAFF | TGTGCCAGCAGCTTAGATGTAGGGGTCACTGAAGCTTTCTTT
TRBD1 | TRBJ1-2 | . | TRBV5-4 | CASSLTGVYGYTF | TGTGCCAGCAGCCTGACAGGGGTGTATGGCTACACCTTC
. | TRBJ2-3 | . | TRBV7-3 | CASSLLGGNTDTQYF | TGTGCCAGCAGCTTATTGGGCGGGAACACAGATACGCAGTATTTT
TRBD1 | TRBJ1-2 | once | TRBV19 | CASSSLRDSNGYTF | TGTGCCAGTAGTAGCCTCCGGGACAGCAATGGCTACACCTTC
. | TRBJ1-5 | . | TRBV29-1 | CRAQAGKDNQPQHF | TGCAGAGCCCAGGCGGGGAAGGACAATCAGCCCCAGCATTTT
TRBD2 | TRBJ2-1 | . | TRBV2 | CASSESGGRIGEQFF | TGTGCCAGCAGTGAAAGCGGGGGTCGTATTGGTGAGCAGTTCTTC
TRBD1 | TRBJ2-1 | . | TRBV7-9 | CASSSRGTGGVYNEQFF | TGTGCCAGCAGCTCCCGGGGGACAGGGGGGGTATACAATGAGCAGTTCTTC
. | TRBJ2-7 | once | TRBV27 | CASSPSAGPYEQYF | TGTGCCAGCAGCCCTTCAGCAGGGCCCTACGAGCAGTACTTC
. | TRBJ1-1 | . | TRBV5-1 | CASSLTGRDTEAFF | TGCGCCAGCAGCTTAACAGGGAGGGACACTGAAGCTTTCTTT
TRBD1 | TRBJ1-2 | . | TRBV19 | CASSVQGPLYGYTF | TGTGCCAGTAGTGTACAGGGGCCCCTTTATGGCTACACCTTC
. | TRBJ1-5 | . | TRBV7-8 | CASSLGAHSLPQHF | TGTGCCAGCAGCTTAGGCGCCCACTCACTGCCCCAGCATTTT
TRBD1 | TRBJ1-2 | . | TRBV5-6 | CASSQDRGALNYGYTF | TGTGCCAGCAGCCAGGACAGGGGAGCCCTTAACTATGGCTACACCTTC
. | TRBJ2-1 | . | TRBV6-1 | CASSESSNPNEQFF | TGTGCCAGCAGTGAAAGCTCAAACCCCAATGAGCAGTTCTTC
TRBD2 | TRBJ2-1 | . | TRBV6-1 | CASTGTSGRASEQFF | TGTGCCAGTACCGGGACTAGCGGGAGGGCCAGTGAGCAGTTCTTC
. | TRBJ2-1 | . | TRBV20-1 | CSAQGGYEQFF | TGCAGCGCACAAGGCGGGTACGAGCAGTTCTTC
TRBD1 | TRBJ1-5 | medium-sized | TRBV7-9 | CASRPQGDQPQHF | TGTGCCAGCAGGCCTCAGGGGGATCAGCCCCAGCATTTT
TRBD1 | TRBJ2-4 | once | TRBV19 | CASSINFPRGLDGKNIQYF | TGTGCCAGTAGTATAAACTTCCCCAGGGGGTTGGATGGCAAAAACATTCAGTACTTC
TRBD1 | TRBJ1-4 | few | TRBV18 | CASSPPITGAPNEKLFF | TGTGCCAGCTCACCACCCATTACAGGGGCTCCAAATGAAAAACTGTTTTTT
. | TRBJ1-1 | . | TRBV5-1 | CASSLVQGNTEAFF | TGCGCCAGCAGCTTGGTGCAGGGGAACACTGAAGCTTTCTTT
. | TRBJ1-1 | . | TRBV19 | CASSPDGKNTEAFF | TGTGCCAGTAGTCCTGACGGGAAGAACACTGAAGCTTTCTTT
. | TRBJ1-1 | . | TRBV29-1 | CSVVQKVPGGTEAFF | TGCAGCGTTGTACAAAAAGTCCCTGGAGGCACTGAAGCCTTCTTT
TRBD1 | TRBJ2-1 | . | TRBV27 | CASSPTTPTGYVDEQFF | TGTGCCAGCAGTCCCACTACTCCGACAGGGTACGTTGATGAGCAGTTCTTC
TRBD2 | TRBJ2-7 | . | TRBV2 | CASKRLAGAAEQYF | TGTGCCAGCAAAAGACTAGCGGGAGCCGCCGAGCAGTACTTC